This T cell receptor (beta chain) was profiled in a study of blood T cell repertoires in COVID-19. Methods used by the authors: For nucleated cells, counts were estimated from reference gene primer amplification. Libraries were prepared by immunoSEQ multiplex PCR; TCRdb keeps only in-frame clonotypes and omits some of them. V, J and clone size derive from that table, while D and trimming were established from the DNA sequence. The sample yields approximately 250,000 clones, 83% seen once. The CDR3 runs 15 residues. V lost 4 bases, J lost 4 bases, and 4 bases stayed unmatched. Germline values: CDR1 SGHRS, CDR2 YFSETQ.

This clonotype originated in a human donor in a cohort sampled during active COVID-19. The chain uses TRBV5-1 and TRBJ1-4, with TRBD1 identical over 10 bases. The sequencing sample was made of peripheral blood. The CDR3 region is CASSMGQGNNEKLFF. CDR3 coding DNA: TGCGCCAGCAGCATGGGACAGGGGAATAATGAAAAACTGTTTTTT.